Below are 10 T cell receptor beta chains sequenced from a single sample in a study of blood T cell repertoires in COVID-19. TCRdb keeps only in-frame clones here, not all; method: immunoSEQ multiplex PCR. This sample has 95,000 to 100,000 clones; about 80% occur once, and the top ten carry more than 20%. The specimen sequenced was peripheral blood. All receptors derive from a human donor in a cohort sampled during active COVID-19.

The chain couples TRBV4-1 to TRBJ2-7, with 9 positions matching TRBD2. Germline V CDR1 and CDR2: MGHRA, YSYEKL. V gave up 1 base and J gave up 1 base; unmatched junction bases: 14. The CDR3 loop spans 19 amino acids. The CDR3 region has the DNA TGCGCCAGCAGCCAAGTTTCCCCTCTGGTAGCGGGGGAATCCTACGAGCAGTACTTC. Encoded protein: CASSQVSPLVAGESYEQYF.

Here the CDR3 reads CASGLVPGGGETQYF. The CDR3 DNA sequence: TGTGCTAGTGGTTTGGTACCGGGGGGCGGCGAGACCCAGTACTTC. The rearrangement joins TRBV12-5 to TRBJ2-5; possibly TRBD2 for D (7 bases). CDR1 and CDR2 from the germline V gene are LGHNT and FRNRAP. Trimming removed 0 bases at V and 5 bases at J, with 13 bases between. The CDR3 spans 15 residues. Together with reference TRBV12-5 and TRBJ2-5, the CDR3 gives the full variable domain: DARVTQTPRHKVTEMGQEVTMRCQPILGHNTVFWYRQTMMQGLELLAYFRNRAPLDDSGMPKDRFSAEMPDATLATLKIQPSEPRDSAVYFCASGLVPGGGETQYFGPGTRLLVL.

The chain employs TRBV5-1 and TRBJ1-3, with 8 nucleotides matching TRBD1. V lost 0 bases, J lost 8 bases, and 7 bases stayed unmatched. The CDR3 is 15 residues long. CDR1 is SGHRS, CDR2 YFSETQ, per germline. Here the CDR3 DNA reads TGCGCCAGCAGCTTGGTGGGACAGGAATCGGACACCATATATTTT. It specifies CASSLVGQESDTIYF. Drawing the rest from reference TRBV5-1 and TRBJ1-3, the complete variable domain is KAGVTQTPRYLIKTRGQQVTLSCSPISGHRSVSWYQQTPGQGLQFLFEYFSETQRNKGNFPGRFSGRQFSNSRSEMNVSTLELGDSALYLCASSLVGQESDTIYFGEGSWLTVV.

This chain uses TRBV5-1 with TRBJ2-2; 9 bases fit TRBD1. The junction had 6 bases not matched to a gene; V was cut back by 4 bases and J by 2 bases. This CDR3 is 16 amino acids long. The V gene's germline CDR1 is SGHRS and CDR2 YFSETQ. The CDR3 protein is CASSRGQGPNTGELFF. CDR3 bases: TGCGCCAGCAGCCGCGGACAGGGGCCAAACACCGGGGAGCTGTTTTTT.

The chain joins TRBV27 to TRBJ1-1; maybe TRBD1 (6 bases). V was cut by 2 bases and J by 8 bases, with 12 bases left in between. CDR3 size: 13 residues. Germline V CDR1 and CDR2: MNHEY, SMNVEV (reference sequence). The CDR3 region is CASSLLGGTEAFF. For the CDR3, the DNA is TGTGCCAGCAGTTTACTGGGTGGGACAGAAGCTTTCTTT.

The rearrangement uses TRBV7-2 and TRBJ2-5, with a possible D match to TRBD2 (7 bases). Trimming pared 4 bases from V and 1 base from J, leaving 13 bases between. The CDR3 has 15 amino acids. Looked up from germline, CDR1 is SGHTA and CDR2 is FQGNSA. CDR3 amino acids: CASSSRGTTQETQYF. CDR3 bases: TGTGCCAGCAGCTCTAGGGGGACTACCCAAGAGACCCAGTACTTC. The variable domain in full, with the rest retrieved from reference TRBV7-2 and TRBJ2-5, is GAGVSQSPSNKVTEKGKDVELRCDPISGHTALYWYRQSLGQGLEFLIYFQGNSAPDKSGLPSDRFSAERTGGSVSTLTIQRTQQEDSAVYLCASSSRGTTQETQYFGPGTRLLVL.

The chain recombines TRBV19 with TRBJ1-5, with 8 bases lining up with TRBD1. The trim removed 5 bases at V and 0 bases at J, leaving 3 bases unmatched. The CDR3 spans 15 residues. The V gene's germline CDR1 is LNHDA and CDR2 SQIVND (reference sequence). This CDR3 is CASSDRGDSNQPQHF. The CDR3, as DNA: TGTGCCAGTAGTGACAGGGGAGATAGCAATCAGCCCCAGCATTTT. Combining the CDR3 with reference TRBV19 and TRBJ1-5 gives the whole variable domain DGGITQSPKYLFRKEGQNVTLSCEQNLNHDAMYWYRQDPGQGLRLIYYSQIVNDFQKGDIAEGYSVSREKKESFPLTVTSAQKNPTAFYLCASSDRGDSNQPQHFGDGTRLSIL.

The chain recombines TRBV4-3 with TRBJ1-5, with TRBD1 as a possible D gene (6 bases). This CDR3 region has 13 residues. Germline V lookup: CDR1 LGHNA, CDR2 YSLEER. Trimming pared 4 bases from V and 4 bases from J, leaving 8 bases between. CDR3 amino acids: CASSLGQNQPQHF. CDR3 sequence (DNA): TGCGCCAGCAGCCTTGGACAGAATCAGCCCCAGCATTTT.

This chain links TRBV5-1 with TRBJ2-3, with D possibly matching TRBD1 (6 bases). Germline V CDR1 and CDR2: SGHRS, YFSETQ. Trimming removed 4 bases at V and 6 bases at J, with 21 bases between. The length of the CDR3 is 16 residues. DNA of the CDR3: TGCGCCAGCAGCCGGACCGGGACAACTTTGGGGGATACGCAGTATTTT. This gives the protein CASSRTGTTLGDTQYF.

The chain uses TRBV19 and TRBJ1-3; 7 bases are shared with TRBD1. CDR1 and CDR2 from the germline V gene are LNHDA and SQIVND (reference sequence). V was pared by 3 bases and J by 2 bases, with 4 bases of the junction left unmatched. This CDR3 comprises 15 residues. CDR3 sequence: CASSMVTGAGNTIYF. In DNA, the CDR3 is TGTGCCAGTAGTATGGTAACAGGGGCTGGAAACACCATATATTTT.